This note documents a single TCR beta chain sequence. Antigen unknown. After template switching added a universal primer site, the resulting cDNA carried unique molecular identifiers. TCRdb fed the 5' RACE reads into MiXCR, producing one record per CDR3 protein. Among 700,000 or so distinct CDR3 sequences listed, around 20% were seen once. Germline V CDR1 and CDR2: DFQATT, SNEGSKA (reference sequence). This CDR3 comprises 14 residues. The V end was cut by 4 bases, the J end by 3 bases, with 13 bases between. The data originate from a study of identical twins. Study observations and caveats: Where out-of-frame alpha sequences were twin-shared, they showed excess low generation probability.

The sample was also linked to a second study, of T cells expressing NK-cell markers. From that report: The eight sequenced donors comprised seven who were HCMV-seropositive and one who was seronegative. Restriction of the sorted population to alpha-beta TCR T cells was achieved in several experiments with an anti-gamma-delta TCR antibody.

This chain joins TRBV20-1 and TRBJ2-4; D gene unclear. Specimen: PBMCs. The clonotype comes from a woman aged 18-35 years in good health. This chain's CDR3 is CSATARPVKNIQYF. The CDR3 bases are TGCAGTGCTACAGCGCGTCCTGTCAAAAACATTCAGTACTTC.